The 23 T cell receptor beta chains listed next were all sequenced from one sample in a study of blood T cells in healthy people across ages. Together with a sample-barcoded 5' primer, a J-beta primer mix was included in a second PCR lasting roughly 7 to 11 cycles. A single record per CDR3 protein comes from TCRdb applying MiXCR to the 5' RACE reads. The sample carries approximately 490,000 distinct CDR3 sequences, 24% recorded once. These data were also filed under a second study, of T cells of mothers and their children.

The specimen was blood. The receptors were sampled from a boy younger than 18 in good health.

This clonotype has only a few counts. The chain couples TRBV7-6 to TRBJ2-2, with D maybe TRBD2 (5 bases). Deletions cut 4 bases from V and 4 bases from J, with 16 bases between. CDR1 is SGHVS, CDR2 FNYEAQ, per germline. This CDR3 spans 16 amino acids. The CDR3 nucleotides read TGTGCCAGCAGCTCTTATTCGAGCGGTCCCACCGGGGAGCTGTTTTTT. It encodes CASSSYSSGPTGELFF.

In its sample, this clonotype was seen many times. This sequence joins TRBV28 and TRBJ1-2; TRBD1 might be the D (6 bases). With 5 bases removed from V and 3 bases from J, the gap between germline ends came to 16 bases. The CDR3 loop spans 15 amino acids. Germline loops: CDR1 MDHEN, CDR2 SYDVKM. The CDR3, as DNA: TGTGCCAGCAGTCATCCCCGACGGACAGACTATGGCTACACCTTC. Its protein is CASSHPRRTDYGYTF.

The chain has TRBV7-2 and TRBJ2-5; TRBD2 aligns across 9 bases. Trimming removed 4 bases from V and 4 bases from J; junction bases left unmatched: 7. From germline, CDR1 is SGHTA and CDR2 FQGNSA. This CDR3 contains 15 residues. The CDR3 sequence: CASSSIAGVGETQYF. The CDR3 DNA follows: TGTGCCAGCAGCTCGATAGCGGGAGTTGGAGAGACCCAGTACTTC. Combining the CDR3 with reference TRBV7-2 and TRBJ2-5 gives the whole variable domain GAGVSQSPSNKVTEKGKDVELRCDPISGHTALYWYRQSLGQGLEFLIYFQGNSAPDKSGLPSDRFSAERTGGSVSTLTIQRTQQEDSAVYLCASSSIAGVGETQYFGPGTRLLVL.

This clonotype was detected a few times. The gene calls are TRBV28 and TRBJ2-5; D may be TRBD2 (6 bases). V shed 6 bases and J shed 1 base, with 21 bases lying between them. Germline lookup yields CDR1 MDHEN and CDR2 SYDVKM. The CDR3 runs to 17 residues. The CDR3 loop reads CASSLPLGSFLQETQYF. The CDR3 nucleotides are TGTGCCAGCAGCCTCCCCCTCGGGAGCTTCCTCCAAGAGACCCAGTACTTC.

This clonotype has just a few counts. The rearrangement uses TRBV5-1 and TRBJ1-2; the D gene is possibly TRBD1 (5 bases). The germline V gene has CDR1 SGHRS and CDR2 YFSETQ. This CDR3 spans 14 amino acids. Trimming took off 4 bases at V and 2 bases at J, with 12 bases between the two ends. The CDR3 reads CASSPVGGNYGYTF. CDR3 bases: TGCGCCAGCAGCCCGGTGGGGGGGAACTATGGCTACACCTTC.

The CDR3 DNA reads TGCAGTGCTAGTAATGGACAGGTTTTAGGTGAGCAGTTCTTC. This codes for CSASNGQVLGEQFF. The genes are TRBV20-1 and TRBJ2-1; TRBD1 aligns across 7 bases. The CDR3 has 14 amino acids. CDR1 and CDR2 from the germline V gene are DFQATT and SNEGSKA (reference sequence). V was pared by 3 bases and J by 9 bases, with 11 bases of the junction left unmatched.

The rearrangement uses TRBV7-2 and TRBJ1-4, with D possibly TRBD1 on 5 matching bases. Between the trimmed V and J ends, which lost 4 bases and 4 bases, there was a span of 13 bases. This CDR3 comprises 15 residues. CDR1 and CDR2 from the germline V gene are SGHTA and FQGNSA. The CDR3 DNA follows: TGTGCCAGCAGCTCAACCGGGACTGATAATGAAAAACTGTTTTTT. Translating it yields CASSSTGTDNEKLFF. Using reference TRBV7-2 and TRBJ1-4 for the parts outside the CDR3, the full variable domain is GAGVSQSPSNKVTEKGKDVELRCDPISGHTALYWYRQSLGQGLEFLIYFQGNSAPDKSGLPSDRFSAERTGGSVSTLTIQRTQQEDSAVYLCASSSTGTDNEKLFFGSGTQLSVL.

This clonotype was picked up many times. CDR3 loop: CASSVTDRSYTMTQFF. The CDR3 nucleotides are TGTGCCAGCAGCGTTACCGATAGGAGTTATACAATGACGCAGTTCTTC. The chain uses TRBV27 and TRBJ2-1; D gene ambiguous. CDR1 is MNHEY, CDR2 SMNVEV, per germline (reference sequence). This CDR3 is built from 16 residues. The ends were cut back, 6 bases at V and 12 bases at J, with 27 bases in the middle.

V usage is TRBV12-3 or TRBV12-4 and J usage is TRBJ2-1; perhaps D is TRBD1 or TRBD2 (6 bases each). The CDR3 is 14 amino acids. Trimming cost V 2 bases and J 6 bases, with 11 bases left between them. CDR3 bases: TGTGCCAGCAGTTTACAACAGGGAGGCAATGAGCAGTTCTTC. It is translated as CASSLQQGGNEQFF.

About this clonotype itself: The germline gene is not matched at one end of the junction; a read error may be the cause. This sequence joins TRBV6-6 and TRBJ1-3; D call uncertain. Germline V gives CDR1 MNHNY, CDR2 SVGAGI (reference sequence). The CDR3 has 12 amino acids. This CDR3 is CASSYSRNTIYF. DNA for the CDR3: TGTGCCAGCAGTTACTCTAGAAACACCATATATTTT.

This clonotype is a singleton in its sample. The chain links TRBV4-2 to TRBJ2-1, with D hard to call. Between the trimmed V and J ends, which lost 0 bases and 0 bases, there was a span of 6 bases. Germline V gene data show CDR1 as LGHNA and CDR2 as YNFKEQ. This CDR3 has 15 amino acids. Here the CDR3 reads CASSQEDSSYNEQFF. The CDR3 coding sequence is TGTGCCAGCAGCCAAGAAGATAGCTCCTACAATGAGCAGTTCTTC.

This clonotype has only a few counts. The CDR3: CASSQLGQEPYAETQYF. CDR3 sequence (DNA): TGCGCCAGCAGCCAGCTGGGACAGGAGCCATACGCCGAGACCCAGTACTTC. The chain uses TRBV4-1 and TRBJ2-5; 8 bases align to TRBD1. The CDR3 runs 17 residues. J was trimmed by 5 bases and V by 3 bases; bases with no gene match: 14. Germline loops: CDR1 MGHRA, CDR2 YSYEKL.

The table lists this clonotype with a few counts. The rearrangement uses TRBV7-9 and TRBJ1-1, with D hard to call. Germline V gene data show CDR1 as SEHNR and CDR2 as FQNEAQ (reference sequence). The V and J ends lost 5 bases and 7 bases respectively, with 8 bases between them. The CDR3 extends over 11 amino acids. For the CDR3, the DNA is TGTGCCAGCAGCCCCGGCCTTGAAGCTTTCTTT. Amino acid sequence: CASSPGLEAFF. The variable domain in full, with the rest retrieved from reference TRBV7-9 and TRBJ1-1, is DTGVSQNPRHKITKRGQNVTFRCDPISEHNRLYWYRQTLGQGPEFLTYFQNEAQLEKSRLLSDRFSAERPKGSFSTLEIQRTEQGDSAMYLCASSPGLEAFFGQGTRLTVV.

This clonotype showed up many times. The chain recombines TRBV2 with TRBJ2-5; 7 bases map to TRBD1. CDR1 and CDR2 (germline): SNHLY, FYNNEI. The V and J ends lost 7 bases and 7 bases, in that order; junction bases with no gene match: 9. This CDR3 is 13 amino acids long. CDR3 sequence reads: CASTFDRVGTQYF. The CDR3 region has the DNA TGTGCCAGCACTTTCGACAGGGTTGGGACCCAGTACTTC. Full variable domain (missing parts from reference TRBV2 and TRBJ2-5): EPEVTQTPSHQVTQMGQEVILRCVPISNHLYFYWYRQILGQKVEFLVSFYNNEISEKSEIFDDQFSVERPDGSNFTLKIRSTKLEDSAMYFCASTFDRVGTQYFGPGTRLLVL.

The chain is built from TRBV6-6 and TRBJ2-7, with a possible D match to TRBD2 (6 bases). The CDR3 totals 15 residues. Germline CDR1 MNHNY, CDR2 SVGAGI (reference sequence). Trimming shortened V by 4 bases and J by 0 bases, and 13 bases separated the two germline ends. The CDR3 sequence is CASSSGTSHSYEQYF. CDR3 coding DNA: TGTGCCAGCAGTTCCGGGACTTCTCACTCCTACGAGCAGTACTTC.

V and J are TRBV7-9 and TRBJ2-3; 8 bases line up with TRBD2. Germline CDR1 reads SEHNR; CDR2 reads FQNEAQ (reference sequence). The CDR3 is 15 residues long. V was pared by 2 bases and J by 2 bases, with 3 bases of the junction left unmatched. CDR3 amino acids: CASSLFGGVTDTQYF. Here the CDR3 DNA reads TGTGCCAGCAGCTTATTCGGGGGGGTCACAGATACGCAGTATTTT.

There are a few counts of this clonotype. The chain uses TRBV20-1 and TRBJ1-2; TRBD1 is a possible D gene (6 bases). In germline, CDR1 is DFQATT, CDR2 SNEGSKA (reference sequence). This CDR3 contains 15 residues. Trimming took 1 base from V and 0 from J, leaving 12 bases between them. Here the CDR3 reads CSARGQDSTNYGYTF. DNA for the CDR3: TGCAGTGCTAGAGGACAGGACTCAACTAACTATGGCTACACCTTC.

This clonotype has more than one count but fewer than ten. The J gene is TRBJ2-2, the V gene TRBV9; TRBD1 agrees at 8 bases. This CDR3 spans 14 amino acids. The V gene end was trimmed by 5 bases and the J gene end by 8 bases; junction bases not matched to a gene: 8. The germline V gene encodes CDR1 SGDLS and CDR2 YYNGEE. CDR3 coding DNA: TGTGCCAGCAGTGGACAGGGCGTCGTTGGGGAGCTGTTTTTT. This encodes CASSGQGVVGELFF.

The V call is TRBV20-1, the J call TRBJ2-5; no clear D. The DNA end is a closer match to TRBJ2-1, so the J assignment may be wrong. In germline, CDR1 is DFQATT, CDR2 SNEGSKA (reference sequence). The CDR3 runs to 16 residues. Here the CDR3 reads CSARVPLRPNLNEQFF. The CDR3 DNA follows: TGCAGTGCTAGAGTCCCCCTCCGCCCCAATCTCAATGAGCAGTTCTTC.

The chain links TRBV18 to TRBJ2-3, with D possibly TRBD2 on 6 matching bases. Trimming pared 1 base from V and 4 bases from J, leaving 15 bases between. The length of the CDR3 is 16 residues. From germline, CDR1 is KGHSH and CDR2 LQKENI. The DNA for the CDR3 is TGTGCCAGCTCACCACAAACTAGCCCCCGGGCAGATACGCAGTATTTT. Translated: CASSPQTSPRADTQYF. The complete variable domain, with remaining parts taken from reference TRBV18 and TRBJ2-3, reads NAGVMQNPRHLVRRRGQEARLRCSPMKGHSHVYWYRQLPEEGLKFMVYLQKENIIDESGMPKERFSAEFPKEGPSILRIQQVVRGDSAAYFCASSPQTSPRADTQYFGPGTRLTVL.

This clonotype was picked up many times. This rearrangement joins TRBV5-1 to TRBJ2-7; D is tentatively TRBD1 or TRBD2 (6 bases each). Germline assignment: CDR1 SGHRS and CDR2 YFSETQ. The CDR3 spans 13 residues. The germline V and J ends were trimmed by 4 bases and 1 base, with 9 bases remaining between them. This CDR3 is CASSGGGSYEQYF. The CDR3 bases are TGCGCCAGCAGCGGAGGGGGATCCTACGAGCAGTACTTC.

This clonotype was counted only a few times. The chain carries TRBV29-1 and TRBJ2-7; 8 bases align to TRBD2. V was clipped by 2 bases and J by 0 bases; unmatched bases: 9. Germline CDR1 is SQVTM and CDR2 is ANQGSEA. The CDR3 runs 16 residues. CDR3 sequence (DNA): TGCAGCGTTGAAACGGGTAGCGGGATAGACTCCTACGAGCAGTACTTC. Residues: CSVETGSGIDSYEQYF.

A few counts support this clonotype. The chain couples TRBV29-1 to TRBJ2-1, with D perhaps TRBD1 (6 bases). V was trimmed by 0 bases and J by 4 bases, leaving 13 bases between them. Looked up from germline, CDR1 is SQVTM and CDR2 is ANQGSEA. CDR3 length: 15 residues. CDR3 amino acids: CSVEDGGSSYNEQFF. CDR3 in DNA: TGCAGCGTTGAAGATGGGGGCAGTTCGTACAATGAGCAGTTCTTC.